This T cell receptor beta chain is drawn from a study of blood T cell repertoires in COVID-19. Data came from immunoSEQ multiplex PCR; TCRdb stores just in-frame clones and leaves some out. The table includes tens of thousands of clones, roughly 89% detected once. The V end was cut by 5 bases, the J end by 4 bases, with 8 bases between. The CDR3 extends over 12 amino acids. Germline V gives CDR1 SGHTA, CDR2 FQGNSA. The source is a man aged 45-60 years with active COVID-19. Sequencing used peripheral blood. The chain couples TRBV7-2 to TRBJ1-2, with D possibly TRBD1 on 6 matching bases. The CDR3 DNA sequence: TGTGCCAGCAGCCCCAGGGGCTATGGCTACACCTTC. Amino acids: CASSPRGYGYTF.